This T cell receptor (beta chain) was obtained from a study of blood T cell repertoires in COVID-19. Study context: Acute and convalescent COVID-19 samples came from the United States, Italy and Spain. Sources were T cells, B-cell-depleted T cells, or PBMCs; the material itself was cDNA or gDNA.

Study processing details: Reference gene primer amplification in the assay estimated nucleated cell counts. Profiling relied on immunoSEQ multiplex PCR, and the TCRdb table lists in-frame clones only, not all of them. For V, J and clone size, that table is used; D and trimming come from the DNA. This table holds fewer than 250,000 clones, about four fifths found once. The sample taken for sequencing was peripheral blood. The clonotype was recovered from a man aged 45-65 years with active or convalescent COVID-19.

In nucleotides, the CDR3 is TGTGCCACCCAGACAGCTATGGAGACCCAGTACTTC. Its protein is CATQTAMETQYF. The chain combines TRBV28 with TRBJ2-5, with D maybe TRBD1 (5 bases). The V and J ends lost 10 bases and 5 bases respectively, with 14 bases between them. The CDR3 is 12 amino acids. Germline CDR1 reads MDHEN; CDR2 reads SYDVKM. Complete variable domain (other parts from reference TRBV28 and TRBJ2-5): DVKVTQSSRYLVKRTGEKVFLECVQDMDHENMFWYRQDPGLGLRLIYFSYDVKMKEKGDIPEGYSVSREKKERFSLILESASTNQTSMYLCATQTAMETQYFGPGTRLLVL.